Listed below are T cell receptor beta chains from one sample, sequenced in a study of PD-L1 blockade in urothelial cancer. Assay used: immunoSEQ multiplex PCR; TCRdb lists only in-frame clones, some missing. The table records 83,000 or so clones, 83% of them present only once. The sample was PBMCs, taken around atezolizumab (anti-PD-L1) treatment. The receptors stem from a man aged 70-80 years with urothelial cancer. CDR3s leave out the opening cysteine and the closing phenylalanine or tryptophan.

>TRBV5-6|TRBJ1-5
ASSARDRGPNQPQH
>TRBV18|TRBJ1-1
ASSLRDKNTEAF
>TRBV6-1|TRBJ1-1
ASGRDNVNTEAF
>TRBV19|TRBJ1-4
ASSSSGATNEKLF
>TRBV9|TRBJ2-1
ASSSGVSGGNNEQF
>TRBV30|TRBJ2-5
AWSKGDREYQETQY
>TRBV5-1|TRBJ2-5
ASSLEPGQETQY
>TRBV12-5|TRBJ2-7
ASGLREGGYEQY
>TRBV10-2|TRBJ1-5
ASRGTGLNQPQH
>TRBV7-2|TRBJ2-7
ASSLVPGNYEQY
>TRBV2|TRBJ1-1
ASSSRGATEAF
>TRBV19|TRBJ2-2
ASTPSQGHTGELF
>TRBV12-5|TRBJ2-5
ASGMGFGGGIGKETQY
>TRBV9|TRBJ2-7
ASSVGDWEKSEQY
>TRBV6-1|TRBJ2-5
ASGWGLGETQY
>TRBV29-1|TRBJ1-1
SVNSGQHTEAF
>TRBV9|TRBJ2-7
ASSVAAGTLSYEQY
>TRBV5-8|TRBJ2-5
ASSFRQGQETQY
>TRBV13|TRBJ2-3
ASSLKVAGDSADTQY
>TRBV6-5|TRBJ2-2
ASSPQGSRTGELF
>TRBV6-5|TRBJ1-1
ASSYPGNPEAF
>TRBV20-1|TRBJ1-2
SAPTGGYT